This TCR beta chain derives from a study of CD8 T cells in Susac syndrome (dated by TCRdb to about 2019). Broadly, across the study: Whether CD8+ T cell activation and differentiation in Susac syndrome was antigen driven was tested using repertoire sequencing.

RNA was extracted with the RNeasy kit and roughly 0.5 to 1 ug was reverse transcribed using random hexamers. TCR beta CDR3 regions were amplified with the immunoSEQ multiplex PCR assay covering 54 Vbeta and 13 Jbeta segments. Bias from PCR amplification was corrected by using a synthetic template baseline for primer optimization and for computational correction. In the paper's pipeline: Reads were assigned to V, D and J genes according to IMGT and analyzed in immunoSEQ Analyzer, with only productive sequences retained. To calculate clonality, Shannon entropy was normalized by log2 of the number of productive unique sequences and then subtracted from one. For each patient and control, public and private clones were evaluated among the 100 most prevalent clones. A clone was defined as Susac-specific if it was absent from the healthy and MS cohorts, from approximately 980 published viral clones and from other ImmuneACCESS disease sequences. In-frame beta chains were kept once TCRdb had trimmed the public reads at Q25 with fastp and called clones with MiXCR. Rows with one shared CDR3 protein collapse into an entry with the most common genes and DNA. V and J calls and clone size were set by TCRdb, not the authors. This sample holds approximately 110,000 distinct CDR3 sequences; around 94% were observed only once. The leading ten clones occupy over 0.065% of the sample.

The CDR3, from cysteine to phenylalanine, totals 14 residues. This entry keeps only the CDR3 DNA: 42 bases, framed from base 1. CDR1 and CDR2 are drawn from the germline V gene (reference sequence): LNHDA, SQIVND. Clipping removes 5 bases from V and 5 bases from J, with 7 as the unmatched junction base count. High-throughput TCR beta sequencing profiled peripheral blood CD8+ and CD4+ T cells from healthy donors, Susac syndrome patients and multiple sclerosis patients. Healthy donors were included as age- and sex-matched controls. Bulk CD8+ and CD4+ T cells were purified magnetically by negative isolation, whereas CD8+ TEMRA cells were enriched by FACS. Blood was drawn into EDTA tubes, processed within 24 hours, and PBMCs were isolated by density gradient centrifugation. PBMCs intended for TCR sequencing were cryopreserved in liquid nitrogen and were subsequently thawed in a 37 degrees C water bath. A purity of at least 90% was achieved for sorted or isolated CD4+, CD8+ and CD8+ TEMRA cells.

Remarks on this clonotype: This receptor's antigen is unknown. No quality values exist for individual bases; no much larger clone is one base distant.

What the study reported, not specific to this receptor: The number of individuals in the TCR sequencing and HLA analysis was recognized as being relatively small.

Sequenced: CD4+ T cells from PBMCs. This chain joins TRBV19 to TRBJ2-5; 8 of the junction bases match TRBD2. This TCR was recovered from a human donor in good health. The DNA reads TGTGCCAGTAGTCTGAGCGGGAGTCCGGAGACCCAGTACTTC. The encoded protein is CASSLSGSPETQYF.